These T cell receptor beta chains were read from a single sample in a study of T cell responses to AZD1222 COVID-19 vaccine. The assay was immunoSEQ multiplex PCR, and TCRdb's table has in-frame clones only and misses some. The sample lists 180,000 or so clones; over 85% were seen once. Source: peripheral blood, taken on day 0 of AZD1222 vaccination. All receptors come from an adult in good health. The CDR3 runs from the conserved cysteine through the conserved F or W. The D gene is left open where the match is weak. Expanded clones get a size class; other rows say once, few or many, or leave the size out.

>TRBJ2-1|NA|14|TRBV6-5|TRBD1
CASNRDSLRDEQFF
TGTGCCAGCAACCGGGACAGTCTTCGGGATGAGCAGTTCTTC
>TRBJ1-3|NA|14|TRBV6-5|NA
CASSKGLGGNTIYF
TGTGCCAGCAGCAAAGGTCTGGGCGGAAACACCATATATTTT
>TRBJ1-4|NA|15|TRBV7-8|NA
CASSSLTATNEKLFF
TGTGCCAGCAGCTCCCTCACGGCAACTAATGAAAAACTGTTTTTT
>TRBJ2-1|NA|14|TRBV9|NA
CASSATSSYNEQFF
TGTGCCAGCAGCGCGACTAGTTCCTACAATGAGCAGTTCTTC
>TRBJ2-7|NA|13|TRBV12-3/TRBV12-4|NA
CASSAAGTHKQYF
TGTGCCAGCAGTGCAGCCGGGACACACAAGCAGTACTTC
>TRBJ1-6|NA|14|TRBV7-6|NA
CASSLELRNGPLHF
TGTGCCAGCAGCTTAGAACTGCGGAACGGACCCCTCCACTTT
>TRBJ1-5|NA|13|TRBV27|NA
CASSLSNYQPQHF
TGTGCCAGCAGTTTATCAAACTATCAGCCCCAGCATTTT
>TRBJ2-6|NA|18|TRBV5-1|NA
CASSYDGTVYSGANVLTF
TGCGCCAGCAGCTATGATGGGACCGTATACTCTGGGGCCAACGTCCTGACTTTC
>TRBJ2-1|NA|15|TRBV6-5|TRBD2
CASSWTSGRKNEQFF
TGTGCCAGCAGTTGGACTAGCGGGAGAAAGAATGAGCAGTTCTTC
>TRBJ1-2|NA|13|TRBV13|NA
CASRNQGGRDYTF
TGTGCCAGCAGAAACCAGGGTGGCCGAGACTACACCTTC
>TRBJ2-2|NA|17|TRBV27|TRBD1
CASSLAPQGVVTGELFF
TGTGCCAGCAGTCTTGCCCCACAGGGGGTGGTCACCGGGGAGCTGTTTTTT
>TRBJ1-3|NA|17|TRBV19|NA
CASSDLNLRGVGNTIYF
TGTGCCAGTAGTGATTTAAACCTTCGTGGCGTTGGAAACACCATATATTTT
>TRBJ2-2|once|15|TRBV27|NA
CASKRDRTRPGELFF
TGTGCCAGCAAGCGGGACAGAACGAGGCCCGGGGAGCTGTTTTTT
>TRBJ1-4|NA|14|TRBV16|NA
CASSQWSGVEKLFF
TGTGCCAGCAGCCAATGGTCGGGTGTGGAAAAACTGTTTTTT
>TRBJ2-3|NA|15|TRBV30|NA
CAWSVRSGSTDTQYF
TGTGCCTGGAGTGTACGGAGCGGGAGCACAGATACGCAGTATTTT
>TRBJ2-1|NA|14|TRBV6-6|TRBD1
CASSYSGDREWEFF
TGTGCCAGCAGTTACTCGGGGGACAGGGAATGGGAGTTCTTC
>TRBJ2-5|NA|15|TRBV3-1/TRBV3-2|NA
CASSQDNTRTMTQYF
TGTGCCAGCAGCCAAGATAACACTAGGACCATGACCCAGTACTTC
>TRBJ2-7|NA|14|TRBV5-1|NA
CASSLASTSYEQYF
TGCGCCAGCAGCTTGGCCTCGACTTCCTACGAGCAGTACTTC
>TRBJ1-6|NA|18|TRBV15|NA
CATSRRRGAAAEYSPLHF
TGTGCCACCAGCAGGCGCCGGGGGGCAGCCGCGGAATATTCACCCCTCCACTTT
>TRBJ1-5|NA|13|TRBV6-5|NA
CAISGFGNQPQHF
TGTGCCATCTCAGGGTTTGGTAATCAGCCCCAGCATTTT
>TRBJ1-1|NA|14|TRBV27|TRBD1
CASGWTGWGTEAFF
TGTGCCAGCGGGTGGACAGGGTGGGGCACTGAAGCTTTCTTT
>TRBJ1-1|NA|14|TRBV18|TRBD1
CASSPSDRGSEAFF
TGTGCCAGCTCACCATCCGACAGGGGGTCAGAAGCTTTCTTT
>TRBJ2-1|NA|17|TRBV7-9|TRBD2
CASSPRLADRYNNEQFF
TGTGCCAGCAGCCCCCGACTAGCGGACCGTTATAACAATGAGCAGTTCTTC
>TRBJ1-5|once|15|TRBV19|TRBD1
CASRTGEYSNQPQHF
TGTGCCAGCCGGACAGGAGAGTATAGCAATCAGCCCCAGCATTTT
>TRBJ1-1|NA|16|TRBV7-9|NA
CASSSSGDPKHTEAFF
TGTGCCAGCAGCTCATCCGGAGACCCCAAGCACACTGAAGCTTTCTTT
>TRBJ1-6|NA|14|TRBV2|TRBD1
CATIWDRANSPLHF
TGTGCCACGATTTGGGACAGGGCAAATTCACCCCTCCACTTT
>TRBJ1-2|NA|11|TRBV20-1|NA
CSAGGTYGYTF
TGCAGTGCGGGGGGGACATATGGCTACACCTTC
>TRBJ2-1|NA|16|TRBV6-1|NA
CASSVVQGGNHNEQFF
TGTGCCAGCAGTGTCGTACAGGGGGGGAATCACAATGAGCAGTTCTTC
>TRBJ1-4|NA|13|TRBV12-5|NA
CASRVGAGEKLFF
TGTGCTAGTCGGGTCGGGGCTGGTGAAAAACTGTTTTTT
>TRBJ1-3|NA|17|TRBV18|TRBD1
CASSPRDRGVSGNTIYF
TGTGCCAGCTCACCCCGGGACAGGGGCGTCTCTGGAAACACCATATATTTT
>TRBJ1-3|NA|13|TRBV12-3/TRBV12-4|NA
CASAGGSGNTIYF
TGTGCCTCCGCGGGGGGCTCTGGAAACACCATATATTTT
>TRBJ2-4|NA|18|TRBV7-8|TRBD2
CASSLDSGGPLAKNIQYF
TGTGCCAGCAGCTTAGATAGCGGGGGGCCCTTAGCCAAAAACATTCAGTACTTC
>TRBJ1-3|once|13|TRBV30|NA
CAWSPGTGNTIYF
TGTGCCTGGAGTCCCGGGACAGGAAACACCATATATTTT
>TRBJ2-3|few|15|TRBV6-5|TRBD2
CASSSTSGGDYTQYF
TGTGCCAGCAGTTCCACTAGCGGGGGGGACTATACGCAGTATTTT
>TRBJ1-2|NA|14|TRBV10-3|NA
CAITERQGGYGYTF
TGTGCCATCACGGAGAGGCAGGGCGGCTATGGCTACACCTTC
>TRBJ2-1|NA|15|TRBV5-4|NA
CASSSLGGRRNEQFF
TGTGCCAGCAGCTCGCTGGGGGGCCGACGCAATGAGCAGTTCTTC
>TRBJ2-7|NA|15|TRBV9|NA
CASSVVPDTNYEQYF
TGTGCCAGCAGCGTAGTGCCGGACACCAACTACGAGCAGTACTTC
>TRBJ2-6|NA|15|TRBV3-1/TRBV3-2|NA
CASSRDPSGANVLTF
TGTGCCAGCAGCCGGGACCCCTCTGGGGCCAACGTCCTGACTTTC
>TRBJ2-3|NA|15|TRBV9|TRBD2
CASSVEGLAADTQYF
TGTGCCAGCAGCGTAGAGGGACTAGCGGCAGATACGCAGTATTTT
>TRBJ1-5|NA|16|TRBV7-2|TRBD1
CASSRTGGQISQPQHF
TGTGCCAGCAGCCGCACAGGGGGCCAAATTAGTCAGCCCCAGCATTTT
>TRBJ2-4|NA|11|TRBV10-2|NA
CASSEGDIQYF
TGCGCCAGCAGTGAGGGAGACATTCAGTACTTC
>TRBJ2-5|NA|14|TRBV3-1/TRBV3-2|NA
CASSLTDFQETQYF
TGTGCCAGCAGCCTGACGGACTTTCAAGAGACCCAGTACTTC
>TRBJ1-3|few|13|TRBV6-5|NA
CASSWGAGNTIYF
TGTGCCAGCAGTTGGGGGGCTGGAAACACCATATATTTT
>TRBJ1-2|NA|14|TRBV5-1|NA
CASSPLRALIGYTF
TGCGCCAGCAGCCCCTTAAGGGCTCTTATAGGCTACACCTTC
>TRBJ1-6|NA|19|TRBV3-1/TRBV3-2|TRBD1
CASRRGGQGMIPYNSPLHF
TGTGCCAGCAGACGGGGGGGACAGGGGATGATTCCCTATAATTCACCCCTCCACTTT
>TRBJ1-5|once|14|TRBV7-2|NA
CASSLLQVNQPQHF
TGTGCCAGCAGCTTGTTACAGGTTAATCAGCCCCAGCATTTT
>TRBJ1-2|few|17|TRBV21-1|NA
CASSTRDRGRSNYGYTF
TGTGCCAGCAGCACCCGGGACAGGGGGCGAAGTAACTATGGCTACACCTTC
>TRBJ1-2|NA|20|TRBV5-5|NA
CASSLGWFVRQNALPPRYTF
TGTGCCAGCAGCTTGGGATGGTTCGTAAGGCAGAACGCTTTACCGCCTAGGTACACCTTC